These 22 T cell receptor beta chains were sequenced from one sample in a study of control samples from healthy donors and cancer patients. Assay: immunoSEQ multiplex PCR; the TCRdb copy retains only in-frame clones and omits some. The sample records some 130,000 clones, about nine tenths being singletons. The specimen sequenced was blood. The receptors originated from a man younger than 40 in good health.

The CDR3, as DNA: TGTGCCAGCAGTTGGACAGGGGGTTCACCCCTCCACTTT. It encodes CASSWTGGSPLHF. The genes are TRBV14 and TRBJ1-6, with 10 bases fitting TRBD1. Germline V gives CDR1 SGHDN, CDR2 FVKESK. CDR3 length equals 13 residues. V dropped 6 bases and J dropped 9; count of bases not matched to a gene: 2.

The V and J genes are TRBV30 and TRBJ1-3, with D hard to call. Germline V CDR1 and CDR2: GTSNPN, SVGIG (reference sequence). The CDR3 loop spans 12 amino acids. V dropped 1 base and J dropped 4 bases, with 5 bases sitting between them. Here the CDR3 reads CAWSAPGNTIYF. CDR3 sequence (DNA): TGTGCCTGGAGTGCCCCGGGAAACACCATATATTTT.

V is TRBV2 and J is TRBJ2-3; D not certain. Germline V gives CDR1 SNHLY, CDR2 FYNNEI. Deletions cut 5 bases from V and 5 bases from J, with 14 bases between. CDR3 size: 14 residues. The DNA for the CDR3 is TGTGCCAGCAGTCCGACGGACGCACAAGATACGCAGTATTTT. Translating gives CASSPTDAQDTQYF.

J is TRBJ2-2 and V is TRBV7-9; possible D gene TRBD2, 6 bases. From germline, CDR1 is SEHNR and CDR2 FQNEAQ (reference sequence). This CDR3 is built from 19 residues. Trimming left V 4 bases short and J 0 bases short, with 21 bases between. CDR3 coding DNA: TGTGCCAGCAGCTCTAAAATGGAAATAGCGGTCGCGAACACCGGGGAGCTGTTTTTT. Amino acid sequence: CASSSKMEIAVANTGELFF.

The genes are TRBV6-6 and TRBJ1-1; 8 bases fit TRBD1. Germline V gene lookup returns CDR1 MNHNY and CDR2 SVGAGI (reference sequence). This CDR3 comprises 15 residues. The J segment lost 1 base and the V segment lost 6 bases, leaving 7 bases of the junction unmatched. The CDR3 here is CASRRGQGPNTEAFF. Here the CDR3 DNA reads TGTGCCAGCAGACGAGGACAGGGCCCGAACACTGAAGCTTTCTTT.

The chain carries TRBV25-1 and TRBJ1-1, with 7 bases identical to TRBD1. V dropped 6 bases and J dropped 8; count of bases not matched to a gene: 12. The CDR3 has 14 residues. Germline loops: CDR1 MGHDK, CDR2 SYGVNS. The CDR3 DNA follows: TGTGCCAGCAGATATATTCCCCAGGGGGTGGAAGCTTTCTTT. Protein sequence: CASRYIPQGVEAFF.

CDR3 in amino acids: CASGRGSGNTIYF. The CDR3 region has the DNA TGTGCCAGTGGGAGGGGCTCTGGAAACACCATATATTTT. The rearrangement uses TRBV19 and TRBJ1-3, with a weak D call TRBD1 (5 bases). Trimming left V 8 bases short and J 0 bases short, with 8 bases between. CDR3 size: 13 residues. Germline CDR1 reads LNHDA; CDR2 reads SQIVND (reference sequence).

The CDR3 loop is CASRTSGTSNFYSYNEQFF. As DNA, the CDR3 is TGTGCCAGCAGAACTAGCGGGACGTCAAATTTTTACTCCTACAATGAGCAGTTCTTC. The chain couples TRBV28 to TRBJ2-1; 10 bases fit TRBD2. Germline V lookup: CDR1 MDHEN, CDR2 SYDVKM. There are 19 residues in the CDR3. V gave up 6 bases and J gave up 0 bases; unmatched junction bases: 14.

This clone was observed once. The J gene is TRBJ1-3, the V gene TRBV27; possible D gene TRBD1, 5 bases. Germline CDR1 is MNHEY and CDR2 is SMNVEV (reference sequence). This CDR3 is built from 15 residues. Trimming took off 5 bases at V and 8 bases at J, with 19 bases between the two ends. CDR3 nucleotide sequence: TGTGCCAGCAGTGCCTTGATGGGGCGCATCGACACCATATATTTT. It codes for CASSALMGRIDTIYF.

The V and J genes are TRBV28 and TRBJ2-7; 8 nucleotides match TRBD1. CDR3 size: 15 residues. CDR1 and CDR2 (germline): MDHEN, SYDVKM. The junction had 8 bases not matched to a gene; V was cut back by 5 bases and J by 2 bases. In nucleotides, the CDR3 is TGTGCCAGCAGTGGGGGACAGGCTGAAGCCTACGAGCAGTACTTC. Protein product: CASSGGQAEAYEQYF.

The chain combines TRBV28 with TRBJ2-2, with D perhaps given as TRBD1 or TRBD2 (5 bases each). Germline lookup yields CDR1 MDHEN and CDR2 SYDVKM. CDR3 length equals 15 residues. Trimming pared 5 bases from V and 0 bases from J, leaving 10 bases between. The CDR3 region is CASSTGPANTGELFF. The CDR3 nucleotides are TGTGCCAGCAGTACGGGACCTGCGAACACCGGGGAGCTGTTTTTT.

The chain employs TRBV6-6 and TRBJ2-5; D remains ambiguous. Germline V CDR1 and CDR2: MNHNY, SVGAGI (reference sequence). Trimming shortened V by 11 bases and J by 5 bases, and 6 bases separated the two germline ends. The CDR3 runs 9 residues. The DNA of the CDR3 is TGTGCCGTCGGGGAGACCCAGTACTTC. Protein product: CAVGETQYF.

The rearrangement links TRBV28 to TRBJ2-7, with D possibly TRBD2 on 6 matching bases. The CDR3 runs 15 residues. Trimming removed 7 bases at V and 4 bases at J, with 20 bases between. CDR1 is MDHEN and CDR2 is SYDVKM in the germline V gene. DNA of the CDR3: TGTGCCAGCAACCCTTCCGGGGGAAGGATGTACGAGCAGTACTTC. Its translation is CASNPSGGRMYEQYF.

CDR3 nucleotides: TGTGCCAGCAGACCTACCGACAGGGGATTTTCAGAGACCCAGTACTTC. Translated, it gives CASRPTDRGFSETQYF. V usage is TRBV7-6 and J usage is TRBJ2-5, with 8 bases matching TRBD1. Trimming removed 6 bases from V and 4 bases from J; junction bases left unmatched: 13. Germline-derived CDR1 and CDR2 are SGHVS and FNYEAQ. The CDR3 sequence is 16 residues long. The variable domain in full, completed from reference TRBV7-6 and TRBJ2-5, reads GAGVSQSPRYKVTKRGQDVALRCDPISGHVSLYWYRQALGQGPEFLTYFNYEAQQDKSGLPNDRFSAERPEGSISTLTIQRTEQRDSAMYRCASRPTDRGFSETQYFGPGTRLLVL.

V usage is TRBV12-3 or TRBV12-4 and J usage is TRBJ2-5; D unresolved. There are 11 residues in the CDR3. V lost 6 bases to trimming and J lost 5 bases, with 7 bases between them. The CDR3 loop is CASSGVETQYF. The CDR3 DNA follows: TGTGCCAGCAGCGGTGTGGAGACCCAGTACTTC.

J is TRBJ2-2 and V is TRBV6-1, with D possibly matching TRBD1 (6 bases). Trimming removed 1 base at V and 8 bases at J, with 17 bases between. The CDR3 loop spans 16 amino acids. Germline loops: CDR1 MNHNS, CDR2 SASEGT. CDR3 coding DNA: TGTGCCAGCAGTGAAGTGGGACACACCTTGGCTGGGGAGCTGTTTTTT. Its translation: CASSEVGHTLAGELFF.

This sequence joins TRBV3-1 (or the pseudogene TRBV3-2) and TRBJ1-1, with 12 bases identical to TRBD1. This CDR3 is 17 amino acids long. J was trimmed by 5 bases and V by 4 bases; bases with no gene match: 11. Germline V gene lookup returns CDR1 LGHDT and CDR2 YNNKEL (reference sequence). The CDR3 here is CASSPLGTGGVWTEAFF. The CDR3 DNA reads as TGTGCCAGCAGCCCTCTTGGGACAGGGGGCGTCTGGACTGAAGCTTTCTTT.

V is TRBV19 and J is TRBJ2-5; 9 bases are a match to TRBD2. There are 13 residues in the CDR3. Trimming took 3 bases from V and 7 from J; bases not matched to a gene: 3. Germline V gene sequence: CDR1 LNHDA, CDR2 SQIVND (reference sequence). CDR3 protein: CASSMATSGTQYF. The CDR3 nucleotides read TGTGCCAGTAGTATGGCGACTAGCGGGACCCAGTACTTC.

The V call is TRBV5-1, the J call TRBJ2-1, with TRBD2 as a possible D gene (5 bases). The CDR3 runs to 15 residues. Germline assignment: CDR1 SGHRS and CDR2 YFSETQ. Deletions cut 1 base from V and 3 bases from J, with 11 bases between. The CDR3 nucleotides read TGCGCCAGCAGCTTGTTCTTCGGGAACTACAATGAGCAGTTCTTC. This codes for CASSLFFGNYNEQFF.

The CDR3 DNA is TGTGCCAGCAGTGAAAGGGTCAACTATGGCTACACCTTC. It translates to CASSERVNYGYTF. The rearrangement links TRBV2 to TRBJ1-2; no definite D call. The CDR3 has 13 amino acids. Germline assignment: CDR1 SNHLY and CDR2 FYNNEI. Trimming took off 2 bases at V and 2 bases at J, with 6 bases between the two ends.

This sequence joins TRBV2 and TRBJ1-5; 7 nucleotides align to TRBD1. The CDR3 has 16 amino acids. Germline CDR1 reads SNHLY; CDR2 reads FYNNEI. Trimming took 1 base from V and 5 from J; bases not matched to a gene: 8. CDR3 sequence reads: CASSEEGTGDYQPQHF. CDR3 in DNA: TGTGCCAGCAGTGAAGAAGGAACAGGGGATTATCAGCCCCAGCATTTT.

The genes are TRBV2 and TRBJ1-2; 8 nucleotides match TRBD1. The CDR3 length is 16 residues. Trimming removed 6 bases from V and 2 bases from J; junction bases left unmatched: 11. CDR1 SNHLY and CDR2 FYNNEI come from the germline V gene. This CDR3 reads CASRGRTGQSNYGYTF. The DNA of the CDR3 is TGTGCCAGCAGAGGTCGGACAGGGCAATCCAACTATGGCTACACCTTC.